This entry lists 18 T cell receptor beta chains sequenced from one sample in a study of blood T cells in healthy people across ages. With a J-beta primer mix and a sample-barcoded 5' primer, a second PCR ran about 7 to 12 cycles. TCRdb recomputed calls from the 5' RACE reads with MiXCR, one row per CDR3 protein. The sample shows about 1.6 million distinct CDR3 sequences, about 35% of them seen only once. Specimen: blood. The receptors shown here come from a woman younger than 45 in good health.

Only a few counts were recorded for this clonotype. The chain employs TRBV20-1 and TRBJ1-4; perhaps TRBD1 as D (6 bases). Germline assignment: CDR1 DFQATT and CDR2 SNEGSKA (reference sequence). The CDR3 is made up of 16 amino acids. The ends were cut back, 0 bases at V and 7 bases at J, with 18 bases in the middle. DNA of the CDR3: TGCAGTGCTAGAGATTCCCGCAGGGGTGGTAGTGAAAAACTGTTTTTT. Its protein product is CSARDSRRGGSEKLFF.

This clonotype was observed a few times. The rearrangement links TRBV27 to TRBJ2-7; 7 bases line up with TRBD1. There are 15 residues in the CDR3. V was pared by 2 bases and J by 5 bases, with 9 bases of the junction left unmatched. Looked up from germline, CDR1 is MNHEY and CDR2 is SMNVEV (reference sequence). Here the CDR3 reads CASSLTRTGGNEQYF. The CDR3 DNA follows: TGTGCCAGCAGTTTAACCCGGACAGGTGGAAACGAGCAGTACTTC.

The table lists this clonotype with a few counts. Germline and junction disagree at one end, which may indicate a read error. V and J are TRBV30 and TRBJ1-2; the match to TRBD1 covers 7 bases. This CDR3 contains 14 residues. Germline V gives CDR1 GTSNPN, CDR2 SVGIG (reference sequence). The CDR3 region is CVWSRDSGNYGYTF. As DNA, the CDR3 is TGTGTCTGGAGTAGGGACAGCGGCAACTATGGCTACACCTTC. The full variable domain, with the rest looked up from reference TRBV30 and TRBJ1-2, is SQTIHQWPATLVQPVGSPLSLECTVEGTSNPNLYWYRQAAGRGLQLLFYSVGIGQISSEVPQNLSASRPQDRQFILSSKKLLLSDSGFYLCVWSRDSGNYGYTFGSGTRLTVV.

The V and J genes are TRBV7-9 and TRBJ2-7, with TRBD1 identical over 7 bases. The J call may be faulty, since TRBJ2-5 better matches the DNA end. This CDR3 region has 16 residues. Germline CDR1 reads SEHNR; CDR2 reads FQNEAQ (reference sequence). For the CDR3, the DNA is TGTGCCAGCAGCTCTAGGAACGGGACAGAAAAAGAGACCCAGTACTTC. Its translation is CASSSRNGTEKETQYF.

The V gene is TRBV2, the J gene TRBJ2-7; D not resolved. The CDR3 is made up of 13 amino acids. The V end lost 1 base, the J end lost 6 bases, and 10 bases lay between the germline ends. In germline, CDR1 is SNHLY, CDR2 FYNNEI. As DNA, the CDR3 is TGTGCCAGCAGTGAAGGAGGTCGGATCGAGCAGTACTTC. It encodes CASSEGGRIEQYF.

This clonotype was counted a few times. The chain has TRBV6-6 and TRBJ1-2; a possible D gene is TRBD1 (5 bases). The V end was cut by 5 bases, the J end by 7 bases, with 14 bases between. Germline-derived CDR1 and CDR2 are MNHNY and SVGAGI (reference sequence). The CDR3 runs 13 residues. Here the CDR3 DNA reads TGTGCCAGCAGTAACGACAGACCCGCTGGCTACACCTTC. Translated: CASSNDRPAGYTF.

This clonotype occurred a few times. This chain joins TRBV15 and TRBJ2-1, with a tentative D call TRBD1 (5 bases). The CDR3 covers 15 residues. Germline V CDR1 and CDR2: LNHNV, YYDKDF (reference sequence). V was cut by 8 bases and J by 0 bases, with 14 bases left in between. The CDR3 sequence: CATGPERGSYNEQFF. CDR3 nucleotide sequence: TGTGCCACCGGGCCAGAAAGGGGCTCCTACAATGAGCAGTTCTTC.

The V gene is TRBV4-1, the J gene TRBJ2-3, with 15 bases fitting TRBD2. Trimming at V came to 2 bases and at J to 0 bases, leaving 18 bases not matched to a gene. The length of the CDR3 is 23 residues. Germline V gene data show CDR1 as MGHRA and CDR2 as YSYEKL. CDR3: CASSQPGLAGGGPQFTSTDTQYF. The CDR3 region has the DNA TGCGCCAGCAGCCAACCGGGACTAGCGGGGGGCGGGCCTCAGTTCACTAGCACAGATACGCAGTATTTT.

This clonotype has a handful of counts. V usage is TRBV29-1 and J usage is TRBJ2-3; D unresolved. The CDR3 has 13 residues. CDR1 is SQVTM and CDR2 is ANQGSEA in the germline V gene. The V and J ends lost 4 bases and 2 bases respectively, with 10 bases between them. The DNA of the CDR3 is TGCAGCGTTGTGGCTACCTACACAGATACGCAGTATTTT. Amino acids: CSVVATYTDTQYF.

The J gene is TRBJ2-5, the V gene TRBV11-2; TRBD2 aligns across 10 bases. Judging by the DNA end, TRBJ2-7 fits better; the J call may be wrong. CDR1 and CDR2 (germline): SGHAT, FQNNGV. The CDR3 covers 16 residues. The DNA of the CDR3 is TGTGCCAGCAGCTCCCTCCGATTAGCGGGAGGAGGCGAGCAGTACTTC. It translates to CASSSLRLAGGGEQYF.

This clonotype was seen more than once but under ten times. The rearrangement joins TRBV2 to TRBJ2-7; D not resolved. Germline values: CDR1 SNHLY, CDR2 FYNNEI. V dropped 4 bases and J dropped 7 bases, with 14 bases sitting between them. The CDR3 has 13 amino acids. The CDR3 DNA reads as TGTGCCAGCAGTGTTGGAGACGTCCGGGAGCAGTACTTC. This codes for CASSVGDVREQYF. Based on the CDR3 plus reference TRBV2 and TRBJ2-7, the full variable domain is EPEVTQTPSHQVTQMGQEVILRCVPISNHLYFYWYRQILGQKVEFLVSFYNNEISEKSEIFDDQFSVERPDGSNFTLKIRSTKLEDSAMYFCASSVGDVREQYFGPGTRLTVT.

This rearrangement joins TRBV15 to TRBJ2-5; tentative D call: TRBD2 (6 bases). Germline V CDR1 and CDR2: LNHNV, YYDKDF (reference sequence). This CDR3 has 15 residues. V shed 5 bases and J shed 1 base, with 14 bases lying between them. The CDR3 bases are TGTGCCACCAGCGGGGGGACTGGCCTCCAAGAGACCCAGTACTTC. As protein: CATSGGTGLQETQYF.

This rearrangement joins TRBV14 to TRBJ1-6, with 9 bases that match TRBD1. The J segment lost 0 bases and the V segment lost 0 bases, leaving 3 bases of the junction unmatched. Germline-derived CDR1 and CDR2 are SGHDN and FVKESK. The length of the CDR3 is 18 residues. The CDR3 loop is CASSQDGTGSSYNSPLHF. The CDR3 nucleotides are TGTGCCAGCAGCCAAGATGGGACAGGGAGCTCCTATAATTCACCCCTCCACTTT. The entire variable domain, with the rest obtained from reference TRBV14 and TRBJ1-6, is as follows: EAGVTQFPSHSVIEKGQTVTLRCDPISGHDNLYWYRRVMGKEIKFLLHFVKESKQDESGMPNNRFLAERTGGTYSTLKVQPAELEDSGVYFCASSQDGTGSSYNSPLHFGNGTRLTVT.

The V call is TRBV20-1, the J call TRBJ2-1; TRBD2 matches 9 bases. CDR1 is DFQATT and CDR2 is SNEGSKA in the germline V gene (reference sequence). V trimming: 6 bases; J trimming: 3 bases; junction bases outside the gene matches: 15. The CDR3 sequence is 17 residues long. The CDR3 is CSASGNLAGLFYNEQFF. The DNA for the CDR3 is TGCAGTGCCTCGGGAAATCTAGCGGGACTTTTCTACAATGAGCAGTTCTTC.

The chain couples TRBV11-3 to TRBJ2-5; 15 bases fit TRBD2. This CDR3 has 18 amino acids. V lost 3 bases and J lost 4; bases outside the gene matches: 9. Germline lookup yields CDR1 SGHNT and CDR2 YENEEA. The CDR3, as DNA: TGTGCCAGCAGCTTCGATCAAAGGACTAGCGGGGGGGCAGAGACCCAGTACTTC. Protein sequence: CASSFDQRTSGGAETQYF.

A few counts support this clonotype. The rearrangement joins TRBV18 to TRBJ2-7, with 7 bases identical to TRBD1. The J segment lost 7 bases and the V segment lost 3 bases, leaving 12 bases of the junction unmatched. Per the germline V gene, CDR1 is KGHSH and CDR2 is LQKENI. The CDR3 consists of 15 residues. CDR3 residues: CASSPRTGGLVEQYF. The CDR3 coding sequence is TGTGCCAGCTCACCCCGGACAGGCGGTTTGGTAGAGCAGTACTTC.

Here the CDR3 DNA reads TGTGCCAGCAGCTTAGGCCGGAATTCTAACTATGGCTACACCTTC. Translation: CASSLGRNSNYGYTF. This chain joins TRBV13 and TRBJ1-2, with no clear D. This CDR3 is 15 amino acids long. The germline gives CDR1 PRHDT, CDR2 FYEKMQ (reference sequence). V lost 0 bases and J lost 0, with 8 bases in between. Full variable domain (remainder filled in from reference TRBV13 and TRBJ1-2): AAGVIQSPRHLIKEKRETATLKCYPIPRHDTVYWYQQGPGQDPQFLISFYEKMQSDKGSIPDRFSAQQFSDYHSELNMSSLELGDSALYFCASSLGRNSNYGYTFGSGTRLTVV.

This CDR3 reads CASSRARANVLTF. The CDR3 coding sequence is TGCGCCAGCTCTAGGGCGCGGGCCAACGTCCTGACTTTC. The V call is TRBV10-2, the J call TRBJ2-6; D gene unclear. The V end was cut by 8 bases, the J end by 5 bases, with 10 bases between. Germline assignment: CDR1 WSHSY and CDR2 SAAADI. CDR3 length equals 13 residues.